This T cell receptor beta chain stems from a study of cytomegalovirus exposure and HLA in healthy donors. Study context: Among approximately 390 genotyped donors, 65% to 90% fell in the Caucasian-associated ancestry cluster.

The PCR employed 60 Vbeta primers together with 13 Jbeta primers. Data came from immunoSEQ multiplex PCR; TCRdb stores just in-frame clones and leaves some out. The sample has 120,000 to 150,000 clones, 75% to 80% seen once. This clone turned up a few times. Its antigen remains unidentified. Trimming took 4 bases from V and 4 from J, leaving 11 bases between them. This CDR3 comprises 14 residues. CDR1 is MNHEY and CDR2 is SVGAGI in the germline V gene. Study-wide findings and caveats: Per published reports, the classifier diagnosed cytomegalovirus status with high specificity and sensitivity.

This sequence joins TRBV6-5 and TRBJ1-3; D might be TRBD1 (5 bases). The sequenced sample was PBMCs. This clonotype was obtained from a man aged 40-49 years in good health and CMV-seropositive. The DNA for the CDR3 is TGTGCCAGCAGTTCCCCGGGGGAAGGAAACACCATATATTTT. Its translation is CASSSPGEGNTIYF.